This T cell receptor beta chain emerged from a study of cytotoxic CD8 clonotypes in ibrutinib-treated CLL. Overall study: Partial responses numbered some 25 and complete responses 2; after a median approximately 70 months, about 14 stayed remitted and 12 progressed. Timing of response sample collection was a median approximately eleven months after treatment start, with a range of 6 to 36.

Trimming took 3 bases from V and 8 from J, leaving 20 bases between them. CDR1 SGHAT and CDR2 FQDESV come from the germline V gene (reference sequence). The CDR3 is made up of 16 amino acids. Profiled with immunoSEQ multiplex PCR; TCRdb holds only in-frame clones, not every one. Of about 25,000 clones in the sample, 70% to 90% were seen once. V usage is TRBV11-1 and J usage is TRBJ2-1, with D possibly matching TRBD2 (6 bases). The clonotype originates from a human donor with chronic lymphocytic leukemia. This sample comprised PBMCs, obtained after 24 months of ibrutinib treatment. CDR3 sequence reads: CASSFLAVGGADEQFF. Written as DNA, the CDR3 is TGTGCCAGCAGCTTTTTAGCGGTCGGTGGTGCGGATGAGCAGTTCTTC.